This T cell receptor beta chain was sequenced for a study of metastatic and nonmetastatic thyroid tumors. Background on the study: The authors compared repertoires across blood and tumor or nodule tissue from malignant and benign thyroid patients.

TCRdb re-called clones via MiXCR from the PCR reads. Of roughly 3,900 clones listed, less than 45% are singletons. CDR1 is SEHNR and CDR2 is FQNEAQ in the germline V gene (reference sequence). CDR3 length: 12 residues. Trimming cost V 10 bases and J 3 bases, with 13 bases left between them. Every patient underwent thyroid surgery untreated. V is TRBV7-9 and J is TRBJ2-7; D ambiguous. This sequence originates from a female donor with papillary thyroid cancer or a benign thyroid nodule (not recorded which). Some clones in this sample may be carry-over from other donors' samples. The specimen was tumor tissue. The DNA for the CDR3 is TGTGCCACGCGGCAGATTGACTACGAGCAGTACTTC. This gives the protein CATRQIDYEQYF.